These T cell receptor beta chains were read from a single sample in a study of shared clonotypes between healthy human individuals. Measured with immunoSEQ multiplex PCR; TCRdb has only the in-frame clones, and not every one. The profile shows hundreds of thousands of clones, about three quarters of them singletons. Specimen: memory CD4+ T cells sorted from blood. The receptors derive from a young woman in good health. CDR3s include the opening cysteine and the closing phenylalanine or tryptophan. D genes are given only for firm matches. Part of the rows lack a size; the others show once, few, many or a class for expanded clones.

V	J	D	size	DNA	CDR3
TRBV2	TRBJ2-1	TRBD2	NA	TGTGCCAGCGGGGGACTAGCGGCCTCCTACAATGAGCAGTTCTTC	CASGGLAASYNEQFF
TRBV18	TRBJ2-7	TRBD2	NA	TGTGCCAGCTCACCGGGACTAGCGGGGTTATACGAGCAGTACTTC	CASSPGLAGLYEQYF
TRBV18	TRBJ2-7	NA	NA	TGTGCCAGCTCACCGTTGGACAAAGCCTACGAGCAGTACTTC	CASSPLDKAYEQYF
TRBV5-1	TRBJ1-3	NA	NA	TGCGCCAGCAGCTTGGGAACGGGGCTCCCTGGAAACACCATATATTTT	CASSLGTGLPGNTIYF
TRBV28	TRBJ1-5	NA	NA	TGTGCCAGCAGTCCAATTCCCCTCGGGCTATTAGGCGATCAGCCCCAGCATTTT	CASSPIPLGLLGDQPQHF
TRBV7-9	TRBJ1-1	NA	NA	TGTGCCAGCAGCTTAGATAGCAGGGGCGGCACTGAAGCTTTCTTT	CASSLDSRGGTEAFF
TRBV19	TRBJ1-2	NA	NA	TGTGCCAGTAGTATCCCCGATCCTACCGATGGCTACACCTTC	CASSIPDPTDGYTF
TRBV29-1	TRBJ2-2	NA	NA	TGCAGCGTTGGGGGTGCCCTGAACACCGGGGAGCTGTTTTTT	CSVGGALNTGELFF
TRBV10-3	TRBJ2-1	NA	NA	TGTGCCATCAGTGCCGCTCAAGGGCCTTACAATGAGCAGTTCTTC	CAISAAQGPYNEQFF
TRBV28	TRBJ2-7	NA	NA	TGTGCCAGCAGGAACCGGGACTGGGTGCCCCACGAGCAGTACTTC	CASRNRDWVPHEQYF
TRBV7-8	TRBJ2-1	TRBD2	NA	TGTGCCAGCAGCTCCGCTAGCGGGCTGGATGAGCAGTTCTTC	CASSSASGLDEQFF
TRBV4-1	TRBJ2-1	NA	NA	TGCGCCAGCAGCCAAGTTGATATCATCTCCTACAATGAGCAGTTCTTC	CASSQVDIISYNEQFF
TRBV10-2	TRBJ2-2	NA	NA	TGCGCCAGCAAACATAGTGACACCGGGGAGCTGTTTTTT	CASKHSDTGELFF
TRBV18	TRBJ2-3	TRBD2	few	TGTGCCAGCTCACCAGCTAGCGGTGGCACAGATACGCAGTATTTT	CASSPASGGTDTQYF
TRBV7-8	TRBJ2-6	TRBD1	NA	TGTGCCAGCAGCACCTACAGGGGGCCCGGGGCCAACGTCCTGACTTTC	CASSTYRGPGANVLTF
TRBV2	TRBJ2-2	NA	once	TGTGCCCTGGACAGCCCCGATAACACCGGGGAGCTGTTTTTT	CALDSPDNTGELFF
TRBV19	TRBJ2-7	NA	NA	TGTGCCAGTAGAACGGGGACGAGGTCCTACGAGCAGTACTTC	CASRTGTRSYEQYF
TRBV19	TRBJ2-1	TRBD2	NA	TGTGCCAGTAGTATAGGACTAGCGGGGCCCTACAATGAGCAGTTCTTC	CASSIGLAGPYNEQFF
TRBV25-1	TRBJ2-3	NA	many	TGTGCCAGCAGTGAAAAGTTTACAGGGTCCCACACAGATACGCAGTATTTT	CASSEKFTGSHTDTQYF
TRBV7-7	TRBJ2-2	TRBD1	NA	TGTGCCAGCAGCAAGGGACAGGGGGCGGTCACCGGGGAGCTGTTTTTT	CASSKGQGAVTGELFF
TRBV29-1	TRBJ1-1	NA	once	TGCAGCGTCGCCGGACGGATGAACACTGAAGCTTTCTTT	CSVAGRMNTEAFF
TRBV7-9	TRBJ2-7	TRBD2	NA	TGTGCCAGCAGCCGGACTAGCGGGACCTACGAGCAGTACTTC	CASSRTSGTYEQYF
TRBV7-9	TRBJ1-2	NA	NA	TGTGCCAGCAGCAGGGGAATTGGAGGCTACACCTTC	CASSRGIGGYTF
TRBV19	TRBJ1-3	TRBD1	NA	TGTGCCAGTAGTACCCGACAGGGGTACTCTGGAAACACCATATATTTT	CASSTRQGYSGNTIYF
TRBV9	TRBJ2-3	NA	few	TGTGCCAGCAGCGTATTAGGGGAAACCCTCACAGATACGCAGTATTTT	CASSVLGETLTDTQYF
TRBV19	TRBJ2-5	NA	NA	TGTGCCAGTAGTATCACAGGGACGCAAGAGACCCAGTACTTC	CASSITGTQETQYF
TRBV28	TRBJ2-2	NA	NA	TGTGCCAGCAGTTTAGGGGGAGTCCACGGGGAGCTGTTTTTT	CASSLGGVHGELFF
TRBV6-5	TRBJ2-7	TRBD1	NA	TGTGCCAGCAGTTCCGGGACAGGGCCCGCCGAGCAGTACTTC	CASSSGTGPAEQYF
TRBV4-1	TRBJ2-1	TRBD1	NA	TGCGCCAGCAGCCAAGACCCGGGACAGGGGGCCAATGAGCAGTTCTTC	CASSQDPGQGANEQFF
TRBV9	TRBJ2-1	NA	NA	TGTGCCAGCAGCGTAGCCGACCACAAAACGCTGAGCTCCTACAATGAGCAGTTCTTC	CASSVADHKTLSSYNEQFF
TRBV5-4	TRBJ2-1	TRBD2	NA	TGTGCCAGCAGCGCGGGACTAGCGGGAGGGTTGAATGAGCAGTTCTTC	CASSAGLAGGLNEQFF
TRBV7-9	TRBJ2-5	NA	once	TGTGCCAGCAGCTTCCTGACCCAAGAGACCCAGTACTTC	CASSFLTQETQYF
TRBV6-1	TRBJ2-7	TRBD1	many	TGTGCCAGCAGTCCCTATGACAGGGGAGCCTACGAGCAGTACTTC	CASSPYDRGAYEQYF
TRBV19	TRBJ2-6	NA	NA	TGTGCCAGTAGTACAGGGGTCTCCGGGGCCAACGTCCTGACTTTC	CASSTGVSGANVLTF
TRBV6-6	TRBJ2-2	TRBD1	NA	TGTGCCAGCAGGGACAGGGTACACACCGGGGAGCTGTTTTTT	CASRDRVHTGELFF
TRBV20-1	TRBJ1-2	NA	NA	TGCAGTGGTGGGGGCGCGGAAGGCTACACCTTC	CSGGGAEGYTF
TRBV18	TRBJ1-5	NA	few	TGTGCCAGCTCAGCACAGGAGGGGTCGTATGGCAATCAGCCCCAGCATTTT	CASSAQEGSYGNQPQHF
TRBV5-8	TRBJ2-7	NA	once	TGTGCCAGCAGCCCCAATTACCTCGACGGGACCTTCTCCTACGAGCAGTACTTC	CASSPNYLDGTFSYEQYF
TRBV7-9	TRBJ1-3	NA	NA	TGTGCCAGCAGCTTAAGCGACACTGGAAACACCATATATTTT	CASSLSDTGNTIYF
TRBV28	TRBJ2-7	NA	NA	TGTGCCAGCAGTGTACCCGCCGGGGGCCGCTACGAGCAGTACTTC	CASSVPAGGRYEQYF
TRBV19	TRBJ1-5	NA	NA	TGTGCCAGTAAGGACGGGGATCAGCCCCAGCATTTT	CASKDGDQPQHF
TRBV5-1	TRBJ1-3	NA	NA	TGCGCCAGCAGCCCAGGGCCATTTGAGGGATCGACTGGAAACACCATATATTTT	CASSPGPFEGSTGNTIYF
TRBV7-8	TRBJ2-3	TRBD2	NA	TGTGCCAGCAGCTTAGCGCCACTAGCGGGAGGGCGGGGAGATACGCAGTATTTT	CASSLAPLAGGRGDTQYF
TRBV5-5	TRBJ2-5	TRBD1	NA	TGTGCCAGCAGCCCTGGGACAGGGGGCAGAGAGACCCAGTACTTC	CASSPGTGGRETQYF
TRBV5-1	TRBJ2-1	TRBD2	NA	TGCGCCAGCAGCCCAAGGACTAGCGGGAGAACCTACAATGAGCAGTTCTTC	CASSPRTSGRTYNEQFF
TRBV21-1	TRBJ1-1	NA	few	TGTGCCAGCAGCCCACGGGGGGGACAGGGTAAGGGGAACACTGAAGCTTTCTTT	CASSPRGGQGKGNTEAFF
TRBV6-1	TRBJ2-7	NA	NA	TGTGCCAGCAGTCTTCGACAGTCTTCCCACGAGCAGTACTTC	CASSLRQSSHEQYF
TRBV9	TRBJ1-1	NA	NA	TGTGCCAGCAGCGTACAAACAGGGTCCACTGAAGCTTTCTTT	CASSVQTGSTEAFF
TRBV6-5	TRBJ2-1	TRBD2	NA	TGTGCCAGCAGCCGAGGGACTAGTCTCTACAATGAGCAGTTCTTC	CASSRGTSLYNEQFF
TRBV5-6	TRBJ2-6	NA	NA	TGTGCCAGCAGCGGGGGGCCCCCTGGGGCCAACGTCCTGACTTTC	CASSGGPPGANVLTF
TRBV28	TRBJ1-2	NA	few	TGTGCCAGCAGTTTAATGGGGGGAGGCTACACCTTC	CASSLMGGGYTF